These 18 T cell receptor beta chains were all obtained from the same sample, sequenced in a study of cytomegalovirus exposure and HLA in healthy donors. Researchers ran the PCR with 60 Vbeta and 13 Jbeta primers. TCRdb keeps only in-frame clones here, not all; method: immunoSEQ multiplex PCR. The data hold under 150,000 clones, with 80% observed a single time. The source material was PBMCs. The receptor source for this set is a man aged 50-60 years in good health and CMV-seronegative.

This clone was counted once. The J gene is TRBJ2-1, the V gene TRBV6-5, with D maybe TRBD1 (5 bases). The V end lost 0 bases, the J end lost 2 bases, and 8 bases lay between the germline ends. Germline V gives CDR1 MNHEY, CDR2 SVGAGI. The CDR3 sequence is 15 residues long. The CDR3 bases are TGTGCCAGCAGTTACTCGACAGCTGCCTACAATGAGCAGTTCTTC. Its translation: CASSYSTAAYNEQFF.

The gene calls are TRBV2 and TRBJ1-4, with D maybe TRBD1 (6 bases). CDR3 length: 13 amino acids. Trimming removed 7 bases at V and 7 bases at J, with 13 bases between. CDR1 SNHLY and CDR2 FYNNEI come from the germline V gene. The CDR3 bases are TGTGCCAGCACAGGGGAAGTTGCTGAAAAACTGTTTTTT. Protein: CASTGEVAEKLFF.

The CDR3 coding sequence is TGTGCCAGCAGCTTTTCAGGGGGCGACGAAAAACTGTTTTTT. Amino acid sequence: CASSFSGGDEKLFF. The chain combines TRBV7-9 with TRBJ1-4; 8 bases align to TRBD1. This CDR3 is built from 14 residues. Germline CDR1 reads SEHNR; CDR2 reads FQNEAQ (reference sequence). V gave up 3 bases and J gave up 8 bases; unmatched junction bases: 5.

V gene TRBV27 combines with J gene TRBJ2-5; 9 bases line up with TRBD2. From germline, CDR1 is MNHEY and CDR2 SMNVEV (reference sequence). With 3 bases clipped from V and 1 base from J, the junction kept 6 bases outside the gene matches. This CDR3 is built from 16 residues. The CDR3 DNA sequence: TGTGCCAGCAGTTTCGCCATAGCGGGGGCCCAAGAGACCCAGTACTTC. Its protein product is CASSFAIAGAQETQYF.

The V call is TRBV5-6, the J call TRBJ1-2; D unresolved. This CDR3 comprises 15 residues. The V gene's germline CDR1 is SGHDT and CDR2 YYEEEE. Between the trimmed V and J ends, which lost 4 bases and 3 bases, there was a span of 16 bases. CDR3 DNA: TGTGCCAGCAGCCCCACACCGGGAGGAGACTATGGCTACACCTTC. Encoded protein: CASSPTPGGDYGYTF.

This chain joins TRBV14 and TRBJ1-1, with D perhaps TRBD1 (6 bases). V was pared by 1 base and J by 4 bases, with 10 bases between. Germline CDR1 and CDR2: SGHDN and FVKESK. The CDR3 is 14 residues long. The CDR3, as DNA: TGTGCCAGCAGCCAAGTCAGAGGGGGCACTGAAGCTTTCTTT. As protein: CASSQVRGGTEAFF. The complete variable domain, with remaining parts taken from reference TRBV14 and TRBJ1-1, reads EAGVTQFPSHSVIEKGQTVTLRCDPISGHDNLYWYRRVMGKEIKFLLHFVKESKQDESGMPNNRFLAERTGGTYSTLKVQPAELEDSGVYFCASSQVRGGTEAFFGQGTRLTVV.

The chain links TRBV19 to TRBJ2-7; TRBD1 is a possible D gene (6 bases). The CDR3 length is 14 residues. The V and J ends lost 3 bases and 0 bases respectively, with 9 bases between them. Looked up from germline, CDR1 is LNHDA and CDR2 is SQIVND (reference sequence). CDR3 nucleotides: TGTGCCAGTAGTATCCAGGACAGCTCCTACGAGCAGTACTTC. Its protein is CASSIQDSSYEQYF.

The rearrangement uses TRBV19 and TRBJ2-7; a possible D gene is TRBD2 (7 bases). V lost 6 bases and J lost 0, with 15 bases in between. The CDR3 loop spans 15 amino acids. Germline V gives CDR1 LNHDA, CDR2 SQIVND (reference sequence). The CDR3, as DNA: TGTGCCAGTAGCCTCATGCGGGGGCGCTCCTACGAGCAGTACTTC. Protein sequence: CASSLMRGRSYEQYF.

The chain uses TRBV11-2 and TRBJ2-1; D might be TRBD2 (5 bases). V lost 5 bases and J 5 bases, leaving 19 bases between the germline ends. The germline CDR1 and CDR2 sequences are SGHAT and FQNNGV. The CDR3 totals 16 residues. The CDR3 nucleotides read TGTGCCAGCAGCCCCGAGGACTTTTGGGGTAACAATGAGCAGTTCTTC. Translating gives CASSPEDFWGNNEQFF.

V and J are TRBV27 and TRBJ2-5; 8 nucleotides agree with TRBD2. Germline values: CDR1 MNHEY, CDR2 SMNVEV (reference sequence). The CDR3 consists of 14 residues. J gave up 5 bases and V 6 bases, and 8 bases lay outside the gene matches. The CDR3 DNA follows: TGTGCCAGCAGACTAGGCGGGGGGCGGGAGACCCAGTACTTC. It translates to CASRLGGGRETQYF.

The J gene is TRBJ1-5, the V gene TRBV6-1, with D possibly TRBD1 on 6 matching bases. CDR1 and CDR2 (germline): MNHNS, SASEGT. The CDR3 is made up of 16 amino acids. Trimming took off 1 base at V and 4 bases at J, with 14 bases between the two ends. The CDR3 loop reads CASSEEVQGGNQPQHF. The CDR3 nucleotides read TGTGCCAGCAGTGAAGAGGTACAGGGTGGTAATCAGCCCCAGCATTTT.

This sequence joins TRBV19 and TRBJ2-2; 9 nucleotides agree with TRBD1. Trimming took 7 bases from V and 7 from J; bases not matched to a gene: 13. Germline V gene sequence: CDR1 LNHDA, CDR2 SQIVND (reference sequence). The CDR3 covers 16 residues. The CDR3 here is CASTNGQGPLGGELFF. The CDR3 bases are TGTGCCAGTACCAACGGACAGGGGCCACTGGGCGGGGAGCTGTTTTTT.

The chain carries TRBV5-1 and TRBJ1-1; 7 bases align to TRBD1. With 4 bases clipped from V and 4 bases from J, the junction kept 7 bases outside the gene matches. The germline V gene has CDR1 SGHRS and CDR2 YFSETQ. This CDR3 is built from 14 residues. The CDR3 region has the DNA TGCGCCAGCAGCCCAGGGACAGAATTCACTGAAGCTTTCTTT. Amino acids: CASSPGTEFTEAFF.

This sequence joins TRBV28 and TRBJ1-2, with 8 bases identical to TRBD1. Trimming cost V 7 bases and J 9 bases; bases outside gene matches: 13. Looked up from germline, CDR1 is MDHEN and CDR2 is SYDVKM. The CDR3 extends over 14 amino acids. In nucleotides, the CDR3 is TGTGCCAGCAAAGATCAGGGGGCGCTTATTAGCTACACCTTC. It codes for CASKDQGALISYTF.

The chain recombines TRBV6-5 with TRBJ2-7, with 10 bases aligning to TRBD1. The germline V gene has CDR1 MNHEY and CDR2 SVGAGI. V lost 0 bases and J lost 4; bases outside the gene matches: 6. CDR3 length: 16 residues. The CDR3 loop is CASSYSPRDRGYEQYF. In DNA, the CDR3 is TGTGCCAGCAGTTACTCGCCCAGGGACAGGGGATACGAGCAGTACTTC.

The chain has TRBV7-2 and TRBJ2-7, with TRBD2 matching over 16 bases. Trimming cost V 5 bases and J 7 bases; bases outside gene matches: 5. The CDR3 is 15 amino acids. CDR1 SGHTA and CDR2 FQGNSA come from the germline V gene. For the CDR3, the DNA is TGTGCCAGCAGCGGGACTAGCGGGAGGGCTGGAGAGCAGTACTTC. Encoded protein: CASSGTSGRAGEQYF.

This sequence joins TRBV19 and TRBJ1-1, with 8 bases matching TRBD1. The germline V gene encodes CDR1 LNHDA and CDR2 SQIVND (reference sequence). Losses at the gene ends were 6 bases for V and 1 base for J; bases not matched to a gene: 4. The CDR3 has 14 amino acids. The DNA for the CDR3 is TGTGCCAGTAGGACAGGGGACCCGAACACTGAAGCTTTCTTT. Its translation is CASRTGDPNTEAFF.

The CDR3 region has the DNA TGTGCCAGCAGTTTATCACAGGATACCTATGGCTACACCTTC. It specifies CASSLSQDTYGYTF. V and J are TRBV28 and TRBJ1-2, with D perhaps TRBD1 (5 bases). The CDR3 spans 14 residues. Trimming left V 1 base short and J 4 bases short, with 10 bases between. Germline V lookup: CDR1 MDHEN, CDR2 SYDVKM.